The T cell receptor beta chain under discussion was sequenced for a study of T and B cells in COVID-19 patients. The wider study: The recovered cohort's median age was 34 years, versus about 67 years in active infection. Study results and limitations: CD4+, regulatory T cell, CD8+ and sorted SARS-CoV-2-responsive or tetramer+ T cells were not yet sequenced. In COVID-19 patients, T cell receptor beta variable and joining gene use was reportedly strongly skewed.

The V and J ends lost 5 bases and 0 bases respectively, with 4 bases between them. The CDR3 is made up of 13 amino acids. Germline lookup yields CDR1 SGHVT and CDR2 SQSDAQ. TRB was amplified from approximately 250-480 ng of blood genomic DNA. BIOMED2 TRB-A/B primer pools were used in multiplex TRB PCR. In TCRdb, the multiplex PCR reads were re-called with MiXCR into one record per CDR3 protein. The sample includes 20,000 to 25,000 distinct CDR3 sequences, more than 30% seen only once; the top ten take 2% to 2.5%. This clonotype is termed medium-sized. What it binds is not known. V and J are TRBV7-4 and TRBJ1-4; D is unclear. Sequencing used blood. The receptor's source is a human donor who had recovered from COVID-19. This CDR3 is CASSTATNEKLFF. The CDR3, as DNA: TGTGCCAGCAGCACGGCAACTAATGAAAAACTGTTTTTT.